This T cell receptor (beta chain) comes out of a study of blood T cell repertoires in COVID-19 (dated by TCRdb to the early 2020s). Regarding the study in general: Samples covering the acute and convalescent phases of COVID-19 were provided by collaborators in the United States, Italy and Spain. The material from the prospective study consisted of cDNA or gDNA derived from T cells, B-cell-depleted T cells, or PBMCs. Subjects who had been exposed to COVID-19, were actively infected with it, or had recovered from it provided the deeply sampled blood TCRbeta repertoires that made up the dataset. A freely available public database, intended as a resource for researchers studying the immune response to SARS-CoV-2, is where the repertoires were released. Samples were obtained from the ongoing ImmuneRACE study (first 160 participants) and from about 1,300 subjects provided by 6 global collaborators. The sample metadata nearly always contained a de-identified subject ID, COVID-19 status, age in years and sex. Where available, HLA class I and class II types were obtained from metadata supplied by the sample provider rather than from assay-based typing. Points the paper makes about the study in general: The amount of clinical and demographic metadata varied by source and participant and was provided uncurated.

TCRbeta CDR3 regions were amplified from genomic DNA by means of the immunoSEQ Assay, a bias-controlled multiplex PCR. Per the original workflow: Nucleated cell counts per sample were estimated from amplification of reference gene primers within the assay. Sequence reads were collapsed and filtered to measure the absolute abundance of every unique TCRbeta CDR3 rearrangement. For each sample, productive Simpson clonality was calculated as the square root of Simpson's diversity index across productive rearrangements. TCRdb re-hosts the immuneACCESS table, in-frame sequences only. Its copies lack some clones; in the studies checked, an unresolved V gene accounts for under half of them, and the cause for the rest is not known. V and J calls plus clone size are reproduced from that table; the DNA served to infer D and trimming. For this sample there are 130,000 or so clones; under 85% appear just once. The top ten constitute about 1.4% of the sample.

CDR1 is given as SGHRS and CDR2 as YFSETQ, both from the germline V gene. V loses 0 bases of germline sequence and J loses 2 bases, and the interval between the two ends is 8 bases. Reading from cysteine to phenylalanine, the CDR3 counts 15 amino acids. The only DNA kept is the CDR3, 45 bases in frame from the first base. Each collaborating institution followed its own protocols to collect whole blood in K2EDTA tubes. For TCRbeta analysis, collaborators shipped samples as frozen whole blood, isolated PBMCs, or DNA extracted from either of those sample types. About this clone itself: The target of this receptor is not known. The record has no base qualities; no much larger clone is one base away.

The specimen was peripheral blood. This clonotype was sampled from a human donor in a cohort sampled during active COVID-19. The chain is assembled from TRBV5-1 and TRBJ2-2; tentative D gene TRBD2, with 5 bases matching. The bases are TGCGCCAGCAGCTTGGGTAGCGTCAACACCGGGGAGCTGTTTTTT. It translates as CASSLGSVNTGELFF.